Below are 23 T cell receptor beta chains sequenced from a single sample in a study of long-term antiretroviral therapy in people with HIV. An immunoSEQ assay, version v3.0, was performed at survey level. The assay was immunoSEQ multiplex PCR, and TCRdb's table has in-frame clones only and misses some. The sample has more than 35,000 clones, 86% seen once. The sample consisted of unsorted PBMCs, taken just before starting antiretroviral therapy. The receptors shown here come from a woman under 30 with HIV.

The J gene is TRBJ2-7, the V gene TRBV7-9, with TRBD2 as a possible D gene (6 bases). V was pared by 3 bases and J by 0 bases, with 9 bases between. This CDR3 region has 14 residues. Germline CDR1 is SEHNR and CDR2 is FQNEAQ (reference sequence). Here the CDR3 DNA reads TGTGCCAGCAGCTTTCCGGGACTCTCCTACGAGCAGTACTTC. Translating gives CASSFPGLSYEQYF.

The genes are TRBV19 and TRBJ2-7; D is possibly TRBD2 (5 bases). This CDR3 has 15 amino acids. CDR1 and CDR2 (germline): LNHDA, SQIVND (reference sequence). V lost 3 bases and J 5 bases, leaving 17 bases between the germline ends. In DNA form, the CDR3 reads TGTGCCAGTAGTATTACCCCCGGGGATTTCGACGAGCAGTACTTC. Translated, it gives CASSITPGDFDEQYF. The variable domain in full, completed from reference TRBV19 and TRBJ2-7, reads DGGITQSPKYLFRKEGQNVTLSCEQNLNHDAMYWYRQDPGQGLRLIYYSQIVNDFQKGDIAEGYSVSREKKESFPLTVTSAQKNPTAFYLCASSITPGDFDEQYFGPGTRLTVT.

The chain uses TRBV19 and TRBJ1-2, with TRBD1 matching 7 bases. The CDR3 is made up of 13 amino acids. CDR1 is LNHDA and CDR2 is SQIVND in the germline V gene (reference sequence). V lost 7 bases and J lost 4; bases outside the gene matches: 6. CDR3 sequence: CASIYNRGYGYTF. DNA for the CDR3: TGTGCCAGTATCTATAACAGGGGCTATGGCTACACCTTC.

The chain uses TRBV15 and TRBJ2-7; D is unclear. Germline V gene data show CDR1 as LNHNV and CDR2 as YYDKDF (reference sequence). Trimming took 5 bases from V and 7 from J, leaving 18 bases between them. This CDR3 has 14 amino acids. The CDR3 reads CATSAVGRVKEQYF. DNA for the CDR3: TGTGCCACCAGCGCAGTAGGACGGGTGAAGGAGCAGTACTTC. Complete variable domain (other parts from reference TRBV15 and TRBJ2-7): DAMVIQNPRYQVTQFGKPVTLSCSQTLNHNVMYWYQQKSSQAPKLLFHYYDKDFNNEADTPDNFQSRRPNTSFCFLDIRSPGLGDTAMYLCATSAVGRVKEQYFGPGTRLTVT.

This chain links TRBV9 with TRBJ2-7, with 7 bases identical to TRBD2. CDR1 is SGDLS and CDR2 is YYNGEE in the germline V gene. The V segment lost 0 bases and the J segment 5 bases; nucleotides outside the gene matches: 5. CDR3 length equals 14 residues. DNA for the CDR3: TGTGCCAGCAGCGTAGGCGGGGGTCTAAACGAGCAGTACTTC. This codes for CASSVGGGLNEQYF.

This chain uses TRBV19 with TRBJ2-7; 14 bases fit TRBD2. The CDR3 has 15 amino acids. Germline-derived CDR1 and CDR2 are LNHDA and SQIVND (reference sequence). Trimming at V came to 3 bases and at J to 7 bases, leaving 5 bases not matched to a gene. CDR3 in amino acids: CASSMGTSGSGEQYF. The DNA of the CDR3 is TGTGCCAGTAGTATGGGGACTAGCGGGAGCGGGGAGCAGTACTTC.

V is TRBV6-5 and J is TRBJ1-2, with 9 bases that match TRBD1. After removal of 5 bases from V and 8 bases from J, the junction contained 12 bases not matched to a gene. CDR3 size: 15 residues. The germline V gene has CDR1 MNHEY and CDR2 SVGAGI. CDR3 residues: CASSRPSQGAGGYTF. In nucleotides, the CDR3 is TGTGCCAGCAGTAGACCCTCACAGGGGGCTGGAGGCTACACCTTC.

The chain couples TRBV5-4 to TRBJ1-2, with 7 nucleotides matching TRBD1. In germline, CDR1 is SGHNT, CDR2 YYREEE (reference sequence). CDR3 length equals 16 residues. V lost 1 base and J lost 3; bases outside the gene matches: 9. As DNA, the CDR3 is TGTGCCAGCAGCTTGAGAGGTGGAGGGGGCGACTATGGCTACACCTTC. It codes for CASSLRGGGGDYGYTF. Drawing the rest from reference TRBV5-4 and TRBJ1-2, the complete variable domain is ETGVTQSPTHLIKTRGQQVTLRCSSQSGHNTVSWYQQALGQGPQFIFQYYREEENGRGNFPPRFSGLQFPNYSSELNVNALELDDSALYLCASSLRGGGGDYGYTFGSGTRLTVV.

The chain employs TRBV4-3 and TRBJ2-2; 15 bases fit TRBD2. Germline assignment: CDR1 LGHNA and CDR2 YSLEER. There are 17 residues in the CDR3. V dropped 3 bases and J dropped 5; count of bases not matched to a gene: 4. The CDR3 region is CASSHGLAGGVTGELFF. The CDR3 DNA is TGCGCCAGCAGCCATGGACTAGCGGGAGGGGTAACCGGGGAGCTGTTTTTT.

This clone was detected a few times. CDR3 coding DNA: TGCAGCGTTGAGATGACAGATACGCAGTATTTT. This encodes CSVEMTDTQYF. This chain joins TRBV29-1 and TRBJ2-3, with no clear D. CDR3 size: 11 residues. The V gene lost 3 bases and the J gene lost 3 bases, with 4 bases spanning the gap. Looked up from germline, CDR1 is SQVTM and CDR2 is ANQGSEA.

The chain is built from TRBV7-2 and TRBJ2-5; 8 bases are a match to TRBD2. The CDR3 loop spans 15 amino acids. CDR1 is SGHTA and CDR2 is FQGNSA in the germline V gene. The junction had 9 bases not matched to a gene; V was cut back by 5 bases and J by 4 bases. The CDR3: CASSTIAGRLETQYF. The CDR3 DNA follows: TGTGCCAGCAGCACTATAGCGGGAAGGCTAGAGACCCAGTACTTC.

This clone was observed a single time. This chain links TRBV2 with TRBJ2-7, with D perhaps matching TRBD2 (5 bases). The length of the CDR3 is 12 residues. V was pared by 5 bases and J by 2 bases, with 7 bases between. Per germline, CDR1 SNHLY and CDR2 FYNNEI. The CDR3 coding sequence is TGTGCCAGCAGTACCGGGACCTACGAGCAGTACTTC. Its protein is CASSTGTYEQYF.

The chain has TRBV5-4 and TRBJ2-5; no clear D. The germline gives CDR1 SGHNT, CDR2 YYREEE (reference sequence). The germline V and J ends were trimmed by 1 base and 2 bases, with 6 bases remaining between them. The CDR3 has 13 residues. In DNA, the CDR3 is TGTGCCAGCAGCTTGAGGCTGCAAGAGACCCAGTACTTC. Amino acids: CASSLRLQETQYF.

The rearrangement joins TRBV10-3 to TRBJ2-1, with 9 bases identical to TRBD1. The germline gives CDR1 ENHRY, CDR2 SYGVKD. The V and J ends lost 8 bases and 5 bases, in that order; junction bases with no gene match: 4. The CDR3 contains 13 residues. DNA of the CDR3: TGTGCCATCCGGGACAGGGTTGACAATGAGCAGTTCTTC. It specifies CAIRDRVDNEQFF.

This clone ranks as medium-sized (0.01 to 0.1%). V is TRBV2 and J is TRBJ2-1, with D maybe TRBD1 (5 bases). This CDR3 contains 15 residues. Germline assignment: CDR1 SNHLY and CDR2 FYNNEI. The ends were cut back, 7 bases at V and 0 bases at J, with 13 bases in the middle. CDR3 protein: CASKTDPSSYNEQFF. CDR3 DNA: TGTGCCAGCAAGACAGATCCTAGCTCCTACAATGAGCAGTTCTTC. Complete variable domain (other parts from reference TRBV2 and TRBJ2-1): EPEVTQTPSHQVTQMGQEVILRCVPISNHLYFYWYRQILGQKVEFLVSFYNNEISEKSEIFDDQFSVERPDGSNFTLKIRSTKLEDSAMYFCASKTDPSSYNEQFFGPGTRLTVL.

The CDR3 coding sequence is TGTGCCAGCTGCTTCGGGGGTATAAGTGAAAAACTGTTTTTT. Its translation: CASCFGGISEKLFF. The chain carries TRBV6-1 and TRBJ1-4; possibly TRBD1 for D (5 bases). The CDR3 is 14 residues long. The germline gives CDR1 MNHNS, CDR2 SASEGT. V was trimmed by 8 bases and J by 7 bases, leaving 17 bases between them.

The chain links TRBV7-8 to TRBJ2-1, with 7 bases matching TRBD2. This CDR3 has 16 amino acids. V shed 2 bases and J 0 bases; nucleotides not matched to a gene: 4. Per the germline V gene, CDR1 is SGHVS and CDR2 is FQNEAQ. CDR3 DNA sequence: TGTGCCAGCAGCTTATCGGGGGGACCCTCCTACAATGAGCAGTTCTTC. Encoded protein: CASSLSGGPSYNEQFF.

This CDR3 is CASSEGDAGYNEQFF. CDR3 in DNA: TGTGCCAGCAGTGAGGGGGACGCAGGGTACAATGAGCAGTTCTTC. The chain employs TRBV6-1 and TRBJ2-1, with D possibly called TRBD1 or TRBD2 (5 bases each). V lost 3 bases to trimming and J lost 4 bases, with 13 bases between them. CDR3 length: 15 amino acids. The germline CDR1 and CDR2 sequences are MNHNS and SASEGT.

The chain recombines TRBV10-3 with TRBJ2-7; TRBD2 matches 11 bases. The CDR3 has 12 residues. Unmatched junction bases numbered 4, after V lost 10 bases and J lost 5 bases. Germline V CDR1 and CDR2: ENHRY, SYGVKD. CDR3 DNA sequence: TGTGCCACAGAGGGACTAGCGGACGAGCAGTACTTC. Amino acid sequence: CATEGLADEQYF.

V usage is TRBV5-1 and J usage is TRBJ1-3; D not resolved. The CDR3 totals 16 residues. The ends were cut back, 6 bases at V and 0 bases at J, with 16 bases in the middle. The germline CDR1 and CDR2 sequences are SGHRS and YFSETQ. CDR3 sequence: CASKAGSPFSGNTIYF. The DNA of the CDR3 is TGCGCCAGCAAGGCGGGCAGTCCCTTCTCTGGAAACACCATATATTTT.

The chain carries TRBV5-4 and TRBJ2-2; D might be TRBD1 (5 bases). Per the germline V gene, CDR1 is SGHNT and CDR2 is YYREEE (reference sequence). The CDR3 totals 15 residues. V was trimmed by 2 bases and J by 6 bases, leaving 14 bases between them. This CDR3 is CASSFGQGRPGELFF. The CDR3 region has the DNA TGTGCCAGCAGCTTTGGTCAGGGTCGGCCCGGGGAGCTGTTTTTT.

In this sample, this clone turned up once. One end of the junction does not line up with germline, which may come from a read error. Additional DNA sequences in this sample encode the identical CDR3. The chain couples TRBV28 to TRBJ1-2; the match to TRBD1 covers 10 bases. CDR3 length: 15 amino acids. Germline CDR1 MDHEN, CDR2 SYDVKM. The CDR3 loop is CASTDPGQGTYGYTF. Here the CDR3 DNA reads TGCGCCAGCACCGACCCGGGACAGGGGACCTATGGCTACACCTTC.

The CDR3 reads CASSERSEAFF. The CDR3 DNA reads as TGTGCCAGCAGTGAACGGTCTGAAGCTTTCTTT. The rearrangement uses TRBV6-1 and TRBJ1-1, with D uncertain. The V gene's germline CDR1 is MNHNS and CDR2 SASEGT. Deletions cut 2 bases from V and 6 bases from J, with 4 bases between. CDR3 length: 11 amino acids.